Listed below are T cell receptor beta chains from one sample, sequenced in a study of T cells after yellow fever vaccination. TCRdb re-analysed the 5' RACE reads in MiXCR, keeping a single row per CDR3 protein. The sample lists roughly 120,000 distinct CDR3 sequences; about 7.4% were seen once. The input for sequencing was CD4+ T cells sorted from PBMCs, taken more than 8 days after the first yellow fever vaccination. These receptors were taken from a man between 18 and 35 years old who received the YFV17D yellow fever vaccine. The conserved cysteine and the conserved F or W are not part of the CDR3 here. The D gene is left open where the match is weak. Expanded clones are given a class, and other clones once, few, many or no size at all.

v_gene	d_gene	j_gene	abundance	CDR3aa
TRBV4-1	NA	TRBJ1-1	many	ASSQVAGRAF
TRBV10-3	TRBD1	TRBJ2-7	many	AISVGQGGYEQY
TRBV10-3	TRBD2	TRBJ2-5	NA	ASGGAQETQY
TRBV4-3	NA	TRBJ1-6	many	ASSQARTGSRNSPLH
TRBV7-2	TRBD2	TRBJ2-1	many	ATSTSDGGGSEQF
TRBV6-2/TRBV6-3	NA	TRBJ1-5	many	ASSYDRGGPQH
TRBV6-6	NA	TRBJ1-1	many	ASSYNSREAF
TRBV6-5	TRBD1	TRBJ1-2	many	ASSYPATGDGGYT
TRBV20-1	TRBD2	TRBJ2-5	many	SASVRGAQETQY
TRBV11-2	NA	TRBJ2-5	many	ASSPRRTLQETQY
TRBV25-1	TRBD2	TRBJ2-5	few	ASSVGTSGGTPLWGETQY
TRBV30	NA	TRBJ2-5	many	AWSVDSYYQETQY
TRBV7-9	TRBD1	TRBJ2-4	many	ASSPGTGDIQY
TRBV6-2/TRBV6-3	NA	TRBJ1-5	many	ASNLGLSSVASNQPQH
TRBV28	NA	TRBJ2-4	many	ASSISFFSGSSKNIQY
TRBV20-1	NA	TRBJ1-1	many	SAGSWRGNTEAF
TRBV20-1	TRBD2	TRBJ2-1	many	SARYRGGRYNEQF
TRBV10-3	NA	TRBJ2-1	many	AISEGNEQF
TRBV5-1	TRBD1	TRBJ2-3	many	ASSLAPGGEGSTDTQY
TRBV20-1	TRBD1	TRBJ1-5	few	SAGTGTVAYSNQPQH
TRBV2	NA	TRBJ1-2	many	ASSPLGTSYGYT
TRBV7-9	NA	TRBJ2-1	many	ASSPPGSEQF
TRBV7-2	TRBD1	TRBJ1-5	many	ASSLTGDGYQPQH
TRBV5-1	NA	TRBJ2-1	many	ASTLSQGDSEQF
TRBV2	NA	TRBJ1-2	many	ASHYNYGYT
TRBV12-3/TRBV12-4	TRBD2	TRBJ2-1	many	ASRGLAGPTYNEQF
TRBV7-2	TRBD1	TRBJ2-5	many	ASSLSRPGGETQY
TRBV6-1	TRBD1	TRBJ2-1	NA	ASRLTGTVGDNEQF
TRBV20-1	TRBD2	TRBJ2-1	many	SARAHTGLAATEQF
TRBV7-2	NA	TRBJ1-6	NA	ASSLATGLGSPLH
TRBV7-2	NA	TRBJ1-5	many	ASSLYGADQPQH
TRBV7-2	NA	TRBJ2-3	many	ASNHVGWSTDTQY
TRBV6-6	NA	TRBJ2-7	many	ACHENPTGEQY
TRBV3-1	NA	TRBJ2-1	many	ASSRSGTRANEQF
TRBV6-1	TRBD1	TRBJ1-2	many	ASSRTGRNLAYGYT
TRBV5-6	NA	TRBJ2-7	many	ASSYSAYEQY
TRBV7-7	NA	TRBJ2-1	many	ASSLDDYNEQF
TRBV18	NA	TRBJ2-2	many	ASSPEVTAGELF
TRBV7-2	NA	TRBJ2-4	many	ASSRNPGSDIQY
TRBV6-5	NA	TRBJ2-5	few	ASSYQGTRETQY
TRBV3-1	TRBD1	TRBJ2-2	NA	ASSLPQGETGELF
TRBV25-1	NA	TRBJ2-7	many	ASSEYPGYEQY
TRBV11-2	TRBD1	TRBJ2-5	many	ASSFTGGETQY
TRBV4-3	TRBD1	TRBJ2-7	many	ASSQDYGQGAYEQY
TRBV6-2/TRBV6-3	NA	TRBJ2-7	many	ASSYPIGRGFSYEQY
TRBV10-3	TRBD2	TRBJ2-1	NA	AISPSGGPFGDEQF
TRBV6-5	TRBD2	TRBJ2-1	many	ASSHDSGGAGEQF
TRBV4-3	TRBD1	TRBJ2-1	many	ASSLLDRVRNEQF
TRBV20-1	NA	TRBJ2-7	many	SARSNGGGYEQY
TRBV5-1	NA	TRBJ1-2	many	ASSPGDRTNYGYT
TRBV4-3	NA	TRBJ1-3	NA	ASSQAPGNTIY
TRBV6-5	NA	TRBJ1-4	NA	ASSYDGSKLF
TRBV5-1	NA	TRBJ1-4	many	ASSSGQTTNEKLF
TRBV4-3	NA	TRBJ1-1	many	ASSQDPGSGSNTEAF
TRBV18	TRBD1	TRBJ2-7	few	ASSPRDRGAYEQY